This T cell receptor (beta chain) was found in a study of human T cells and chemical hapten exposure. Study-level background: On roughly 2 cm by roughly 2 cm of upper inner arm skin, sensitization was performed with 2% DPC. Patients had diphenylcyclopropenone applied to the scalp weekly throughout the approximately 22-week study.

There are 15 residues in the CDR3. After removal of 4 bases from V and 5 bases from J, the junction contained 11 bases not matched to a gene. The germline V gene encodes CDR1 SGHRS and CDR2 YFSETQ. Time point given: pre-sensitization, week 0. Treatment indicated: therapeutic diphenylcyclopropenone sensitization with weekly scalp DPC. The total RNA was obtained from whole blood that was not fractionated. TCRdb reprocessed the RACE reads with MiXCR, giving one entry per CDR3 protein. Counted here are under 45,000 distinct CDR3 sequences, around a tenth occurring once; the ten biggest clones make up 27%.

Sequences were derived from whole blood, sampled in connection with sensitization to the hapten diphenylcyclopropenone (DPC). The TCR sequence derives from a man aged 50 or older with alopecia areata. Some clones in this sample may be carry-over from other donors' samples. The chain couples TRBV5-1 to TRBJ1-1, with 7 bases identical to TRBD1. The CDR3 DNA reads TGCGCCAGCAGCACCCTACAGGGGAAGAGGACTGAAGCTTTCTTT. It codes for CASSTLQGKRTEAFF.